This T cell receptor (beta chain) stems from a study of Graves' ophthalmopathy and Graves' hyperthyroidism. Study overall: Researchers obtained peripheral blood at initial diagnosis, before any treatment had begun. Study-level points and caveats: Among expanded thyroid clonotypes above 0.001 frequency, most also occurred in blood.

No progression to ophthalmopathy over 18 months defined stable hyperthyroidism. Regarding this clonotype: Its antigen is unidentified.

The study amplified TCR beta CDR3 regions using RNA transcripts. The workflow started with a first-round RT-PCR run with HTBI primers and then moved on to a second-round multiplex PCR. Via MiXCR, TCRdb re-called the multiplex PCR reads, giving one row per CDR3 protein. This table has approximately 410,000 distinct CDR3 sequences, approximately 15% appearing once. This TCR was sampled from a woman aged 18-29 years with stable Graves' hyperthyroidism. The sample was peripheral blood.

CDR3 amino acids: CASSQIQGSGNQPQHF. The DNA of the CDR3 is TGCGCCAGCAGCCAAATACAGGGGAGTGGCAATCAGCCCCAGCATTTT. This sequence joins TRBV4-1 and TRBJ1-5; 7 bases align to TRBD1. Losses at the gene ends were 2 bases for V and 2 bases for J; bases not matched to a gene: 6. CDR1 MGHRA and CDR2 YSYEKL come from the germline V gene. The CDR3 covers 16 residues.